A selection of T cell receptor beta chains follows, all from one sample in a study of blood T cell repertoires in COVID-19. The repertoire was sequenced with immunoSEQ multiplex PCR; TCRdb's copy has only in-frame clones and lacks some. In the table there are some 130,000 clones, about 72% of which are singletons. Sequencing was done on a sample of peripheral blood. The receptors were gathered from a man aged 55 to 69 who had recovered from COVID-19. Each CDR3 is given with its conserved first and last residue.

v_call	j_call	cdr3_aa
TRBV7-2	TRBJ2-5	CASTKGAGPQETQYF
TRBV3-1/TRBV3-2	TRBJ1-1	CASSQVSGNTEAFF
TRBV7-9	TRBJ2-3	CASSSGTSGYTDTQYF
TRBV5-1	TRBJ2-5	CASSWAGGQETQYF
TRBV29-1	TRBJ2-5	CSVGQGGQETQYF
TRBV7-9	TRBJ1-1	CASSSSGQGRLNTEAFF
TRBV6-4	TRBJ1-6	CASSASGTSASPLHF
TRBV9	TRBJ1-6	CASSVAIGISPLHF
TRBV6-1	TRBJ2-6	CASSGTGQGLISGANVLTF
TRBV3-1/TRBV3-2	TRBJ1-2	CASSQIQGSVNYGYTF
TRBV3-1/TRBV3-2	TRBJ1-2	CASSQEGTGGAYGYTF
TRBV15	TRBJ2-1	CATSRAMGSGSGNEQFF
TRBV28	TRBJ2-7	CASRTTGTGVHEQYF
TRBV5-5	TRBJ1-2	CASSLQGDYGYTF
TRBV4-1	TRBJ1-2	CASSQEVLRGGSGYGYTF
TRBV19	TRBJ2-5	CASSIGPQETQYF
TRBV6-2/TRBV6-3	TRBJ1-2	CASSQDRALGYTF
TRBV7-9	TRBJ2-3	CASSFGLGTDTQYF
TRBV19	TRBJ2-3	CASSLTDTQYF
TRBV27	TRBJ2-1	CASSLKPSGRQGSEQFF
TRBV30	TRBJ2-5	CAWSVWGGGETQYF
TRBV9	TRBJ2-1	CASSVEAPGLAGRNEQFF
TRBV4-3	TRBJ2-2	CASRRTGDTGELFF
TRBV2	TRBJ1-1	CASSDSYTEAFF
TRBV6-5	TRBJ1-5	CASRRVYSNQPQHF
TRBV9	TRBJ2-7	CASSGRGQYEQYF